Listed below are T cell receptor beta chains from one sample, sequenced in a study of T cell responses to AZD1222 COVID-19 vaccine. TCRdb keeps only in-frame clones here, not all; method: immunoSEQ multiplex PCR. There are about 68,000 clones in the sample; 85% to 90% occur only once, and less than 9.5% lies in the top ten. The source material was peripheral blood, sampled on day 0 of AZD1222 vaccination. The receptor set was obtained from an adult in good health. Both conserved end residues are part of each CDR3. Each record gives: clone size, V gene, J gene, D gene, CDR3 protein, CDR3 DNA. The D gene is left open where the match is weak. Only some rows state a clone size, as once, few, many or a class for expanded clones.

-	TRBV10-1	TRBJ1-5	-	CASSAPSNQPQHF	TGCGCCAGCAGTGCACCTAGCAATCAGCCCCAGCATTTT
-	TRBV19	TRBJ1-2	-	CASMSLGGGNGYTF	TGTGCCAGTATGTCCCTGGGTGGTGGAAATGGCTACACCTTC
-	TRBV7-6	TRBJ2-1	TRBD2	CASSPRLAGKGNEQFF	TGTGCCAGCAGCCCCCGACTAGCGGGAAAGGGCAATGAGCAGTTCTTC
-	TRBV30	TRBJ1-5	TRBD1	CAWSPRNGTVRISNQPQHF	TGTGCCTGGAGCCCCCGTAACGGGACAGTAAGGATTAGCAATCAGCCCCAGCATTTT
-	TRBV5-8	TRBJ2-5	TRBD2	CASSPGLAGGIQETQYF	TGTGCCAGCAGTCCCGGACTAGCGGGAGGGATTCAAGAGACCCAGTACTTC
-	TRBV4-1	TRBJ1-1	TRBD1	CASSLTGTGGAEAFF	TGCGCCAGCAGCCTGACCGGGACAGGGGGTGCTGAAGCTTTCTTT
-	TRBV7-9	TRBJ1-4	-	CASRPGPSNEKLFF	TGTGCCAGCAGACCGGGTCCTTCTAATGAAAAACTGTTTTTT
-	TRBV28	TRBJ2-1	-	CASSSGVSYNEQFF	TGTGCCAGCAGTTCGGGGGTGTCCTACAATGAGCAGTTCTTC
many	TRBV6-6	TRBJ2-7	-	CASSPLRSSYEQYF	TGTGCCAGCAGTCCTCTGAGGAGCTCCTACGAGCAGTACTTC
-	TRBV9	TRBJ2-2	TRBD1	CASRYDRGNTGELFF	TGTGCCAGCAGATACGACAGGGGGAACACCGGGGAGCTGTTTTTT
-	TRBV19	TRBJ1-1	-	CASSLAGVYTEAFF	TGTGCCAGTAGTTTGGCAGGAGTATATACTGAAGCTTTCTTT
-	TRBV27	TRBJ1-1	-	CASSLFPGVEAFF	TGTGCCAGCAGTTTATTTCCTGGGGTTGAAGCTTTCTTT
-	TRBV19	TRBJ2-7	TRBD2	CASSTKGLAGYEQYF	TGTGCCAGTAGTACCAAGGGACTAGCGGGATACGAGCAGTACTTC
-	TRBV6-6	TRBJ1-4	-	CASSYGTLNEKLFF	TGTGCCAGCAGTTACGGGACCCTTAATGAAAAACTGTTTTTT
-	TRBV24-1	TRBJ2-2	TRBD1	CATSGTGVYTGELFF	TGTGCCACCTCCGGGACAGGGGTGTACACCGGGGAGCTGTTTTTT
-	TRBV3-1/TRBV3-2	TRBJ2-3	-	CASRRDLSTDTQYF	TGTGCCAGCAGAAGGGACTTGAGCACAGATACGCAGTATTTT
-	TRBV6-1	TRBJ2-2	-	CASSEGTGRLRTGELFF	TGTGCCAGCAGTGAAGGAACAGGAAGGTTACGGACCGGGGAGCTGTTTTTT
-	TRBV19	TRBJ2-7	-	CASSIVASTNYEQYF	TGTGCCAGTAGTATCGTAGCTAGCACGAACTACGAGCAGTACTTC
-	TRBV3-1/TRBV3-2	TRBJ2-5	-	CASSHDSSRTQYF	TGTGCCAGCAGCCATGACTCGTCAAGGACCCAGTACTTC
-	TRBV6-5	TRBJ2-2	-	CASSYGSLGGELFF	TGTGCCAGCAGTTACGGAAGTTTGGGCGGGGAGCTGTTTTTT
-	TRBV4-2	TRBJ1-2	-	CASSQEARADNYGYTF	TGTGCCAGCAGCCAAGAGGCCAGGGCTGATAACTATGGCTACACCTTC
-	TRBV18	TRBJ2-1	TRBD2	CASSPPGTRGNNEQFF	TGTGCCAGCTCACCACCCGGGACTAGGGGGAACAATGAGCAGTTCTTC
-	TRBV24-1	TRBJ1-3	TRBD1	CATKGDRAGNTIYF	TGTGCCACCAAGGGGGACAGGGCAGGAAACACCATATATTTT
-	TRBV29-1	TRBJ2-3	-	CSVEDPRVGPTDTQYF	TGCAGCGTTGAAGACCCCCGGGTAGGCCCCACAGATACGCAGTATTTT
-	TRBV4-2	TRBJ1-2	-	CASSQPDGNYGYTF	TGTGCCAGCAGCCAACCGGACGGTAACTATGGCTACACCTTC
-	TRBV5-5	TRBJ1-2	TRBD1	CASSLGPGQGIYGYTF	TGTGCCAGCAGCTTGGGTCCGGGACAGGGGATCTATGGCTACACCTTC
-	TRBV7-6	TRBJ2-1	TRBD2	CASRPPSGKAYNEQFF	TGTGCCAGCAGACCACCGAGCGGGAAAGCTTACAATGAGCAGTTCTTC
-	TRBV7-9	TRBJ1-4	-	CASNPLKSNEKLFF	TGTGCCAGCAACCCTTTGAAGTCTAATGAAAAACTGTTTTTT
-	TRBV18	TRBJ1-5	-	CASSPRTSVDAGNQPQHF	TGTGCCAGCTCACCCCGTACAAGCGTCGATGCGGGCAATCAGCCCCAGCATTTT
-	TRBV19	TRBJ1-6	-	CASSIDRTENSPLHF	TGTGCCAGTAGTATAGATAGGACAGAAAATTCACCCCTCCACTTT
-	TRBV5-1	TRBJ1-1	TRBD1	CASSSTGVMNTEAFF	TGCGCCAGCAGCTCGACAGGGGTCATGAACACTGAAGCTTTCTTT
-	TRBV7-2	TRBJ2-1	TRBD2	CASSLDLAGKGVYNEQFF	TGTGCCAGCAGCTTAGATCTAGCGGGGAAAGGGGTTTACAATGAGCAGTTCTTC
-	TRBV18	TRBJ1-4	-	CASSPEQWSATNEKLFF	TGTGCCAGCTCACCGGAGCAGTGGAGTGCAACTAATGAAAAACTGTTTTTT
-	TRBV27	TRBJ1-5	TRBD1	CASSLGTGNQPQHF	TGTGCCAGCAGCCTCGGGACAGGGAATCAGCCCCAGCATTTT
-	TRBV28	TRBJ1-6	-	CASLRTPYNSPLHF	TGTGCCAGTCTCCGGACCCCTTATAATTCACCCCTCCACTTT
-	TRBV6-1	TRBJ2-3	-	CASSGVLGSGVRSTDTQYF	TGTGCCAGCAGTGGGGTGCTCGGTTCGGGTGTGAGGAGCACAGATACGCAGTATTTT
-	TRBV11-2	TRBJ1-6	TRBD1	CASSWGGQAGPLHF	TGTGCCAGCAGCTGGGGCGGACAGGCTGGACCCCTCCACTTT
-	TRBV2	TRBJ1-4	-	CASTEWEKLFF	TGTGCCAGCACTGAATGGGAAAAACTGTTTTTT
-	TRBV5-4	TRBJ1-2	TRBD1	CASSRGGAGEYGYTF	TGTGCCAGCAGCCGAGGGGGCGCAGGGGAATATGGCTACACCTTC
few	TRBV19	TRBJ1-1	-	CASSPLRGFDPNTEAFF	TGTGCCAGTAGTCCACTGAGGGGGTTCGACCCGAACACTGAAGCTTTCTTT
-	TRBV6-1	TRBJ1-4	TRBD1	CASSEGGQGAEKLFF	TGTGCCAGCAGTGAGGGAGGGCAGGGGGCTGAAAAACTGTTTTTT
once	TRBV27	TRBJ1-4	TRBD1	CASSKSVGTGTEKLFF	TGTGCCAGCAGCAAAAGCGTCGGGACAGGGACTGAAAAACTGTTTTTT
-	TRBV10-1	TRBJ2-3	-	CASGGGTTDTQYF	TGCGCCAGCGGGGGAGGAACCACAGATACGCAGTATTTT
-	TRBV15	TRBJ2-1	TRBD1	CATSRGTGNEQFF	TGTGCCACCAGCAGAGGGACAGGCAATGAGCAGTTCTTC
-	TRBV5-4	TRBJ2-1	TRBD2	CASSLSLAGGHEQFF	TGTGCCAGCAGCTTGAGTTTAGCGGGAGGGCATGAGCAGTTCTTC
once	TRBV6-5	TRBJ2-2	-	CASSELAVNTGELFF	TGTGCCAGCAGCGAGCTGGCGGTCAACACCGGGGAGCTGTTTTTT
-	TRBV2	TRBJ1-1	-	CASSESGRWGRGTEAFF	TGTGCCAGCAGTGAATCAGGAAGGTGGGGCAGGGGCACTGAAGCTTTCTTT
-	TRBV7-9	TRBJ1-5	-	CASSFAGWQPQHF	TGTGCCAGCAGCTTCGCAGGGTGGCAGCCCCAGCATTTT
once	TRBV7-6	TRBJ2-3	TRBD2	CASSPGTSDPSTDTQYF	TGTGCCAGCAGCCCAGGGACTAGCGACCCTAGCACAGATACGCAGTATTTT
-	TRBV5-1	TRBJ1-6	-	CASSLEGQGLNSYNSPLHF	TGCGCCAGCAGCTTGGAGGGCCAGGGGCTAAACTCCTATAATTCACCCCTCCACTTT
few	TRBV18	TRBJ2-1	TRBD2	CASSRGTSGYNEQFF	TGTGCCAGCTCACGTGGGACTAGCGGATACAATGAGCAGTTCTTC
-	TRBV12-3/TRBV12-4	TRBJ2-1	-	CASSFTGAGEFF	TGTGCCAGCAGTTTCACAGGCGCAGGGGAGTTCTTC
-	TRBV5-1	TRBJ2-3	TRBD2	CASSLTSGTDTQYF	TGCGCCAGCAGCCTAACTAGCGGCACAGATACGCAGTATTTT
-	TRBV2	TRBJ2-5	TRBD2	CASSWASGSMETQYF	TGTGCCAGCAGTTGGGCCAGCGGGAGTATGGAGACCCAGTACTTC
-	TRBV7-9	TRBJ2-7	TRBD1	CASSLSTGVYEQYF	TGTGCCAGCAGCTTATCCACAGGGGTGTACGAGCAGTACTTC
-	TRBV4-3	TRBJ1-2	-	CASSQVGRGNPGYTF	TGCGCCAGCAGCCAAGTTGGCAGGGGAAACCCTGGCTACACCTTC